Each of the 18 T cell receptor beta chains below was sequenced from the same sample in a study of early T cells in non-severe SARS-CoV-2 infection (dated by TCRdb to 2020 to 2022). Libraries were built with 5' RACE. The instrument was a NextSeq 500. The public reads were run again by TCRdb, first through fastp at Q25 and then through MiXCR, and only productive beta chains were kept. Identical CDR3 proteins give one entry, which carries the most common genes and DNA. For this sample there are fewer than 35,000 distinct CDR3 sequences; around 5% appear just once. The ten largest clones represent 13% to 15% of the sample. Sequences were obtained from whole blood. The receptors here all came from an adult who was a healthcare worker with PCR-confirmed SARS-CoV-2 infection or an uninfected control (not recorded which).

This clonotype was detected only a few times. V and J are TRBV7-3 and TRBJ1-1; D uncertain. The V end was cut by 2 bases, the J end by 1 base, with 5 bases between. Germline lookup yields CDR1 SGHTA and CDR2 FQGTGA. The CDR3 has 13 residues. As DNA, the CDR3 is TGTGCCAGCAGCTTAGTCCCGAACACTGAAGCTTTCTTT. Translated: CASSLVPNTEAFF.

The sample holds many counts of this clonotype. The chain links TRBV12-3 or TRBV12-4 to TRBJ2-3; 13 nucleotides match TRBD2. The V and J ends lost 6 bases and 8 bases, in that order; junction bases with no gene match: 11. The CDR3 sequence is 16 residues long. The CDR3 is CASSSGTSGVPGTQYF. The CDR3 DNA is TGTGCCAGCAGCTCGGGGACTAGCGGGGTACCCGGTACGCAGTATTTT.

V usage is TRBV29-1 and J usage is TRBJ2-5; TRBD2 might be the D (6 bases). Germline values: CDR1 SQVTM, CDR2 ANQGSEA. Trimming stripped 5 bases from V and 4 bases from J, with 17 bases between. The CDR3 consists of 14 residues. CDR3 bases: TGCAGCGTTATCATGGGAGGCCGGCTAGAGACCCAGTACTTC. As protein: CSVIMGGRLETQYF.

This chain joins TRBV18 and TRBJ2-3; possibly TRBD2 for D (6 bases). The germline CDR1 and CDR2 sequences are KGHSH and LQKENI. The CDR3 loop spans 12 amino acids. Trimming pared 11 bases from V and 6 bases from J, leaving 15 bases between. The CDR3 region is CAAGTPADTQYF. CDR3 DNA sequence: TGTGCCGCCGGGACTCCGGCCGATACGCAGTATTTT. Variable domain in full (rest from reference TRBV18 and TRBJ2-3): NAGVMQNPRHLVRRRGQEARLRCSPMKGHSHVYWYRQLPEEGLKFMVYLQKENIIDESGMPKERFSAEFPKEGPSILRIQQVVRGDSAAYFCAAGTPADTQYFGPGTRLTVL.

This clonotype was counted many times. V is TRBV6-5 and J is TRBJ1-2; 8 nucleotides agree with TRBD1. Germline lookup yields CDR1 MNHEY and CDR2 SVGAGI. The V segment lost 6 bases and the J segment 8 bases; nucleotides outside the gene matches: 5. The CDR3 is 12 residues long. The CDR3, as DNA: TGTGCCAGCAGGACAGGGGATTTCGGCTACACCTTC. Its translation is CASRTGDFGYTF.

The sample holds a few counts of this clonotype. This chain connects TRBV24-1 to TRBJ1-4; 7 positions match TRBD1. Germline loops: CDR1 KGHDR, CDR2 SFDVKD. The CDR3 runs to 14 residues. V lost 3 bases to trimming and J lost 7 bases; unmatched junction nucleotides: 4. For the CDR3, the DNA is TGTGCCACCAGTGATGGGACAGAGCCTGAAAAACTGTTTTTT. Translated, it gives CATSDGTEPEKLFF.

This clonotype was counted once. This sequence may be a read error, since a much larger clone differs from it by one base. The V gene is TRBV12-3 or TRBV12-4, the J gene TRBJ1-2; D is ambiguous. V was pared by 0 bases and J by 4 bases, with 6 bases between. The CDR3 sequence is 13 residues long. CDR3 sequence: CASSLARTYGYTF. DNA for the CDR3: TGTGCCAGCAGTTTAGCACGGACCTATGGCTACACCTTC.

This clonotype was seen at least ten times. The rearrangement joins TRBV5-1 to TRBJ2-1, with 8 bases identical to TRBD2. This CDR3 comprises 15 residues. In germline, CDR1 is SGHRS, CDR2 YFSETQ. J lost 3 bases, V lost 7 bases, and 9 bases had no gene match. The CDR3 reads CASGVVAGNYNEQFF. The DNA of the CDR3 is TGCGCCAGCGGGGTGGTAGCGGGGAACTACAATGAGCAGTTCTTC.

In its sample, this clonotype was seen a few times. This chain uses TRBV27 with TRBJ2-2; possible D gene TRBD1, 5 bases. The germline CDR1 and CDR2 sequences are MNHEY and SMNVEV (reference sequence). The CDR3 consists of 16 residues. V lost 2 bases, J lost 2 bases, and 12 bases lay in between. CDR3 loop: CASSLSRASNTGELFF. The CDR3 region has the DNA TGTGCCAGCAGTTTAAGCAGGGCTTCTAACACCGGGGAGCTGTTTTTT.

The V and J genes are TRBV7-9 and TRBJ2-1, with D possibly being TRBD1 or TRBD2 (6 bases each). The germline V gene has CDR1 SEHNR and CDR2 FQNEAQ (reference sequence). There are 13 residues in the CDR3. The V end was cut by 5 bases, the J end by 9 bases, with 14 bases between. The CDR3 DNA reads as TGTGCCAGCAGCGGCGGAGGGGGGATTGAGCAGTTCTTC. Its translation is CASSGGGGIEQFF.

The chain carries TRBV9 and TRBJ2-7, with 7 bases aligning to TRBD2. The CDR3 has 13 amino acids. Losses at the gene ends were 1 base for V and 12 bases for J; bases not matched to a gene: 10. Germline-derived CDR1 and CDR2 are SGDLS and YYNGEE. This CDR3 reads CASSVTSEGQGYF. CDR3 nucleotides: TGTGCCAGCAGCGTAACTAGCGAGGGGCAGGGGTACTTC. The full variable domain, completed using reference TRBV9 and TRBJ2-7, is DSGVTQTPKHLITATGQRVTLRCSPRSGDLSVYWYQQSLDQGLQFLIQYYNGEERAKGNILERFSAQQFPDLHSELNLSSLELGDSALYFCASSVTSEGQGYFGPGTRLTVT.

In this sample, this clonotype turned up a few times. The rearrangement joins TRBV4-1 to TRBJ2-7; TRBD1 aligns across 9 bases. CDR1 and CDR2 from the germline V gene are MGHRA and YSYEKL. Unmatched junction bases numbered 5, after V lost 4 bases and J lost 1 base. The CDR3 spans 15 residues. The CDR3 DNA reads TGCGCCAGCAGCCGCGAGACAGGGGGTTCCTACGAGCAGTACTTC. Amino acids: CASSRETGGSYEQYF.

Many counts were recorded for this clonotype. V usage is TRBV28 and J usage is TRBJ1-5; D is ambiguous. This CDR3 is built from 13 residues. The germline V gene has CDR1 MDHEN and CDR2 SYDVKM. V lost 2 bases and J 8 bases, leaving 10 bases between the germline ends. Here the CDR3 DNA reads TGTGCCAGCAGTTTACAAAGGCAGAAGCCCCAGCATTTT. Translating gives CASSLQRQKPQHF. The complete variable domain, with remaining parts taken from reference TRBV28 and TRBJ1-5, reads DVKVTQSSRYLVKRTGEKVFLECVQDMDHENMFWYRQDPGLGLRLIYFSYDVKMKEKGDIPEGYSVSREKKERFSLILESASTNQTSMYLCASSLQRQKPQHFGDGTRLSIL.

In this sample, this clonotype turned up a few times. The chain has TRBV2 and TRBJ2-5, with D unclear. The V gene's germline CDR1 is SNHLY and CDR2 FYNNEI. Between the trimmed V and J ends, which lost 2 bases and 3 bases, there was a span of 7 bases. The CDR3 is made up of 13 amino acids. In nucleotides, the CDR3 is TGTGCCAGCAGTGAAATCAGAGAAGAGACCCAGTACTTC. Translated: CASSEIREETQYF.

This clonotype has a handful of counts. The CDR3 DNA reads as TGTGCCAGCAGCTTAGAGCAGCGGGGGGTTAGCACAGATACGCAGTATTTT. It codes for CASSLEQRGVSTDTQYF. This chain links TRBV7-2 with TRBJ2-3; TRBD2 aligns across 9 bases. V lost 1 base, J lost 0 bases, and 5 bases stayed unmatched. The CDR3 has 17 amino acids. Looked up from germline, CDR1 is SGHTA and CDR2 is FQGNSA. Variable domain in full (rest from reference TRBV7-2 and TRBJ2-3): GAGVSQSPSNKVTEKGKDVELRCDPISGHTALYWYRQSLGQGLEFLIYFQGNSAPDKSGLPSDRFSAERTGGSVSTLTIQRTQQEDSAVYLCASSLEQRGVSTDTQYFGPGTRLTVL.

This clonotype showed up many times. The chain uses TRBV10-3 and TRBJ2-3, with a possible D match to TRBD1 (6 bases). The germline V gene encodes CDR1 ENHRY and CDR2 SYGVKD. CDR3 length equals 15 residues. V lost 7 bases and J lost 2, with 16 bases in between. CDR3 amino acids: CAITWGPVNTDTQYF. The CDR3, as DNA: TGTGCCATCACTTGGGGGCCCGTAAACACAGATACGCAGTATTTT.

J is TRBJ1-2 and V is TRBV29-1; tentatively, D is TRBD1 (5 bases). The germline V and J ends were trimmed by 4 bases and 0 bases, with 21 bases remaining between them. The CDR3 contains 17 residues. CDR1 and CDR2 from the germline V gene are SQVTM and ANQGSEA. Here the CDR3 DNA reads TGCAGCGTTGGGGCCGGGACTCCTTACCTAGCTAACTATGGCTACACCTTC. Translation: CSVGAGTPYLANYGYTF.

The chain has TRBV20-1 and TRBJ2-7, with D possibly TRBD1 on 7 matching bases. There are 13 residues in the CDR3. Germline V CDR1 and CDR2: DFQATT, SNEGSKA (reference sequence). Trimming shortened V by 3 bases and J by 7 bases, and 16 bases separated the two germline ends. In DNA, the CDR3 is TGCAGTGCTAGGCCCACAGGGGCGGGAGAGCAGTACTTC. Encoded protein: CSARPTGAGEQYF.